The next 32 T cell receptor beta chains were all read from a single sample in a study of spatial heterogeneity in lung cancer. Each CDR3 protein is one row after TCRdb ran MiXCR on the 5' RACE reads. This table holds more than 95,000 distinct CDR3 sequences, 9.5% to 15% found once. As for time point: blood at routine non-recurrence follow-up after resection. Unsorted whole RNA of tumor, nontumor lung or frozen PBMC was sequenced. This material consisted of PBMCs, taken at follow-up. The receptors derive from a male donor with early-stage non-small cell lung cancer.

This clonotype has a handful of counts. The chain couples TRBV19 to TRBJ2-2, with D perhaps TRBD2 (5 bases). The CDR3 runs to 14 residues. Deletions cut 1 base from V and 6 bases from J, with 9 bases between. Germline values: CDR1 LNHDA, CDR2 SQIVND (reference sequence). The CDR3 DNA reads TGTGCCAGTAGTATAGCCCCGGGATCCGGGGAGCTGTTTTTT. Residues: CASSIAPGSGELFF. The full variable domain, rest sourced from reference TRBV19 and TRBJ2-2, is DGGITQSPKYLFRKEGQNVTLSCEQNLNHDAMYWYRQDPGQGLRLIYYSQIVNDFQKGDIAEGYSVSREKKESFPLTVTSAQKNPTAFYLCASSIAPGSGELFFGEGSRLTVL.

This clonotype came up a few times. V gene TRBV12-3 or TRBV12-4 combines with J gene TRBJ1-2; 9 positions match TRBD1. V shed 3 bases, J shed 2 bases, and the junction held 10 bases outside the gene matches. The CDR3 consists of 17 residues. CDR3 nucleotide sequence: TGTGCCAGCAGTTTCTTCCCGCTACAGGGGGCGAACTATGGCTACACCTTC. Translated, it gives CASSFFPLQGANYGYTF.

There are many counts of this clonotype. The rearrangement links TRBV20-1 to TRBJ2-3, with 12 bases that match TRBD2. Germline assignment: CDR1 DFQATT and CDR2 SNEGSKA (reference sequence). The ends lost 3 bases at V and 2 bases at J; junction bases unmatched: 3. The CDR3 covers 15 residues. CDR3 protein: CSASGLAGTTDTQYF. CDR3 coding DNA: TGCAGTGCTAGCGGACTAGCGGGGACCACAGATACGCAGTATTTT.

This clonotype has more than one count but fewer than ten. CDR3 region: CASSDRLGDNSPLHF. As DNA, the CDR3 is TGTGCCAGCAGTGACAGGTTGGGGGATAATTCACCCCTCCACTTT. This sequence joins TRBV25-1 and TRBJ1-6; possible D gene TRBD1, 5 bases. The V gene's germline CDR1 is MGHDK and CDR2 SYGVNS. The germline V and J ends were trimmed by 3 bases and 5 bases, with 11 bases remaining between them. CDR3 length: 15 amino acids.

This clonotype was seen only a few times. The chain couples TRBV10-3 to TRBJ2-3, with a weak D call TRBD2 (5 bases). V lost 5 bases, J lost 5 bases, and 17 bases lay in between. CDR3 length: 15 amino acids. From germline, CDR1 is ENHRY and CDR2 SYGVKD. CDR3 region: CAISPRGLSGDTQYF. Here the CDR3 DNA reads TGTGCCATCAGTCCAAGAGGACTCAGCGGAGATACGCAGTATTTT.

J is TRBJ1-2 and V is TRBV27; D is uncertain. In germline, CDR1 is MNHEY, CDR2 SMNVEV (reference sequence). V gave up 2 bases and J gave up 0 bases, with 7 bases separating them. This CDR3 region has 14 residues. The CDR3 loop reads CASSLKGTNYGYTF. In DNA, the CDR3 is TGTGCCAGCAGTTTAAAAGGGACTAACTATGGCTACACCTTC.

Only a few counts were recorded for this clonotype. This chain links TRBV6-6 with TRBJ2-1; 9 bases line up with TRBD2. The V and J ends lost 6 bases and 4 bases, in that order; junction bases with no gene match: 7. The CDR3 loop spans 15 amino acids. Germline V gene sequence: CDR1 MNHNY, CDR2 SVGAGI (reference sequence). This chain's CDR3 is CASSTSGGSYNEQFF. The CDR3 DNA reads TGTGCCAGCAGCACAAGCGGGGGGTCATACAATGAGCAGTTCTTC.

This clonotype was observed a handful of times. The rearrangement links TRBV20-1 to TRBJ2-1; 7 nucleotides line up with TRBD1. Germline trimming cut 7 bases from V and 10 bases from J; bases unmatched to any gene: 10. Germline CDR1 and CDR2: DFQATT and SNEGSKA (reference sequence). The CDR3 runs 12 residues. This chain's CDR3 is CSVTTGDREQFF. The CDR3 DNA is TGCAGTGTTACCACAGGGGACCGCGAGCAGTTCTTC.

The sample holds many counts of this clonotype. The chain links TRBV7-3 to TRBJ1-1; 9 nucleotides agree with TRBD1. Per the germline V gene, CDR1 is SGHTA and CDR2 is FQGTGA. V gave up 4 bases and J gave up 1 base; unmatched junction bases: 4. CDR3 length: 15 amino acids. Here the CDR3 reads CASSSGQGWNTEAFF. The DNA of the CDR3 is TGTGCCAGCAGCTCCGGACAGGGGTGGAACACTGAAGCTTTCTTT.

V and J are TRBV18 and TRBJ1-2; tentative D call: TRBD1 (5 bases). V was shortened by 6 bases and J by 7 bases, with 18 bases between the two germline ends. CDR3 length equals 14 residues. The germline gives CDR1 KGHSH, CDR2 LQKENI. The CDR3 reads CASSPSGGARGYTF. DNA for the CDR3: TGTGCCAGCTCCCCGTCCGGCGGGGCGCGTGGCTACACCTTC.

This clonotype occurred a few times. The rearrangement links TRBV10-3 to TRBJ2-7; perhaps TRBD2 as D (6 bases). With 6 bases removed from V and 5 bases from J, the gap between germline ends came to 14 bases. The CDR3 has 13 amino acids. Per the germline V gene, CDR1 is ENHRY and CDR2 is SYGVKD. In DNA form, the CDR3 reads TGTGCCATCAGCCCATGGGGGGAGGACGAGCAGTACTTC. Translation: CAISPWGEDEQYF.

V is TRBV28 and J is TRBJ1-4; no firm D call. Germline V CDR1 and CDR2: MDHEN, SYDVKM. CDR3 size: 15 residues. V was cut by 2 bases and J by 0 bases, with 7 bases left in between. CDR3 region: CASSLDPTTNEKLFF. The CDR3 DNA sequence: TGTGCCAGCAGTTTAGACCCTACAACTAATGAAAAACTGTTTTTT.

This clonotype was observed at least ten times. The chain links TRBV7-2 to TRBJ2-7, with 7 bases lining up with TRBD1. This CDR3 spans 15 amino acids. Germline loops: CDR1 SGHTA, CDR2 FQGNSA. Trimming at V came to 1 base and at J to 1 base, leaving 4 bases not matched to a gene. The DNA of the CDR3 is TGTGCCAGCAGCTTAGGGACAGGCACTTCCTACGAGCAGTACTTC. Protein: CASSLGTGTSYEQYF.

The table lists this clonotype with a few counts. The chain uses TRBV12-3 or TRBV12-4 and TRBJ1-5; 8 bases match TRBD1. The CDR3 runs to 15 residues. V was pared by 7 bases and J by 1 base, with 6 bases of the junction left unmatched. CDR3 residues: CASTLGQGSNQPQHF. As DNA, the CDR3 is TGTGCCAGCACCTTAGGACAGGGAAGCAATCAGCCCCAGCATTTT.

This chain connects TRBV4-2 to TRBJ1-6, with TRBD1 as a possible D gene (6 bases). The V gene's germline CDR1 is LGHNA and CDR2 YNFKEQ. V was pared by 1 base and J by 8 bases, with 12 bases between. CDR3 size: 15 residues. The CDR3 reads CASSQGNRDDSPLHF. CDR3 sequence (DNA): TGTGCCAGCAGCCAAGGAAACAGGGACGATTCACCCCTCCACTTT.

The chain couples TRBV3-1 to TRBJ1-2, with D perhaps matching TRBD1 (6 bases). Trimming took 0 bases from V and 4 from J, leaving 12 bases between them. Per germline, CDR1 LGHDT and CDR2 YNNKEL (reference sequence). The CDR3 spans 15 residues. CDR3 bases: TGTGCCAGCAGCCAAGATCAGACAGGCTCCTATGGCTACACCTTC. Its translation is CASSQDQTGSYGYTF.

This clonotype was seen only a few times. This chain joins TRBV10-3 and TRBJ1-3; no firm D call. CDR3 length equals 14 residues. The V gene's germline CDR1 is ENHRY and CDR2 SYGVKD. V dropped 0 bases and J dropped 7 bases, with 10 bases sitting between them. The CDR3 region is CAISESMGINTIYF. Written as DNA, the CDR3 is TGTGCCATCAGTGAGTCGATGGGGATCAACACCATATATTTT.

This clonotype was seen a few times. The chain recombines TRBV7-2 with TRBJ2-3, with 8 bases aligning to TRBD2. J was trimmed by 2 bases and V by 8 bases; bases with no gene match: 12. This CDR3 has 16 residues. Germline-derived CDR1 and CDR2 are SGHTA and FQGNSA. CDR3 region: CASYDTGGPPTDTQYF. In DNA form, the CDR3 reads TGTGCCAGCTATGATACGGGGGGGCCCCCCACAGATACGCAGTATTTT.

The table lists this clonotype with many counts. The chain uses TRBV30 and TRBJ1-6; 10 bases align to TRBD1. CDR3 length: 13 amino acids. Germline-derived CDR1 and CDR2 are GTSNPN and SVGIG (reference sequence). Trimming took 5 bases from V and 9 from J; bases not matched to a gene: 4. CDR3 loop: CAWRQGAFSPLHF. CDR3 DNA sequence: TGTGCCTGGCGACAGGGGGCATTTTCACCCCTCCACTTT.

This clonotype was counted between two and nine times. The chain joins TRBV20-1 to TRBJ2-2, with 7 bases lining up with TRBD2. Germline values: CDR1 DFQATT, CDR2 SNEGSKA (reference sequence). The J segment lost 5 bases and the V segment lost 3 bases, leaving 6 bases of the junction unmatched. There are 14 residues in the CDR3. DNA of the CDR3: TGCAGTGCTAGTGCTAGCGGACAAACCGGGGAGCTGTTTTTT. Amino acids: CSASASGQTGELFF.

This clonotype was detected ten times or more. The chain is built from TRBV10-3 and TRBJ1-1, with 9 nucleotides matching TRBD1. Unmatched junction bases numbered 8, after V lost 6 bases and J lost 6 bases. This CDR3 region has 14 residues. Germline V gene sequence: CDR1 ENHRY, CDR2 SYGVKD. The CDR3 reads CAIRRQGGSAEAFF. The CDR3 DNA is TGTGCCATCAGAAGACAGGGGGGGAGTGCTGAAGCTTTCTTT.

A few counts support this clonotype. This sequence joins TRBV7-9 and TRBJ1-5, with a possible D match to TRBD1 (6 bases). The CDR3 sequence is 14 residues long. Looked up from germline, CDR1 is SEHNR and CDR2 is FQNEAQ (reference sequence). The V gene lost 5 bases and the J gene lost 2 bases, with 10 bases spanning the gap. The CDR3 loop is CASSPQGGNQPQHF. In nucleotides, the CDR3 is TGTGCCAGCAGCCCACAGGGCGGCAATCAGCCCCAGCATTTT.

This CDR3 is CSVVSGGNYNEQFF. For the CDR3, the DNA is TGCAGCGTTGTTAGCGGGGGTAATTACAATGAGCAGTTCTTC. The chain employs TRBV29-1 and TRBJ2-1; 9 bases are a match to TRBD2. The CDR3 runs to 14 residues. Germline-derived CDR1 and CDR2 are SQVTM and ANQGSEA. J was trimmed by 4 bases and V by 4 bases; bases with no gene match: 5.

The chain joins TRBV12-3 or TRBV12-4 to TRBJ2-1; perhaps TRBD1 as D (7 bases). V dropped 3 bases and J dropped 0 bases, with 9 bases sitting between them. The CDR3 spans 15 residues. The CDR3 is CASSLEGASYNEQFF. The DNA of the CDR3 is TGTGCCAGCAGTTTGGAGGGGGCCTCCTACAATGAGCAGTTCTTC.

This chain uses TRBV10-3 with TRBJ2-1; 7 bases agree with TRBD2. Looked up from germline, CDR1 is ENHRY and CDR2 is SYGVKD. CDR3 length: 14 amino acids. V lost 5 bases, J lost 4 bases, and 5 bases stayed unmatched. CDR3 in DNA: TGTGCCATCAGTTCCGGGACTACGTACAATGAGCAGTTCTTC. Amino acids: CAISSGTTYNEQFF.

V and J are TRBV12-3 or TRBV12-4 and TRBJ1-4, with D unresolved. The CDR3 has 15 amino acids. The ends were cut back, 3 bases at V and 1 base at J, with 9 bases in the middle. The chain's CDR3 is CASSFLRGTNEKLFF. As DNA, the CDR3 is TGTGCCAGCAGTTTTCTGAGAGGAACTAATGAAAAACTGTTTTTT.

The chain uses TRBV3-1 and TRBJ2-7; 10 bases line up with TRBD1. With V trimmed by 1 base and J by 1 base, 10 bases remained unmatched. Germline V gives CDR1 LGHDT, CDR2 YNNKEL (reference sequence). The CDR3 loop spans 18 amino acids. This chain's CDR3 is CASSQAVGQGMGSYEQYF. The CDR3 bases are TGTGCCAGCAGCCAAGCGGTGGGACAGGGGATGGGGTCCTACGAGCAGTACTTC.

This clonotype was observed at least ten times. The chain uses TRBV7-9 and TRBJ1-5, with unresolved D. The CDR3 loop spans 14 amino acids. The ends were cut back, 0 bases at V and 3 bases at J, with 6 bases in the middle. The V gene's germline CDR1 is SEHNR and CDR2 FQNEAQ (reference sequence). CDR3 loop: CASSLATPNQPQHF. CDR3 DNA sequence: TGTGCCAGCAGCTTAGCCACACCCAATCAGCCCCAGCATTTT.

This clonotype has a handful of counts. The V gene is TRBV6-5, the J gene TRBJ2-4, with TRBD1 matching over 7 bases. Trimming cost V 0 bases and J 1 base; bases outside gene matches: 12. Germline lookup yields CDR1 MNHEY and CDR2 SVGAGI. The CDR3 consists of 19 residues. The CDR3 DNA reads as TGTGCCAGCAGTTACTCGAATAGGGGGCAGGAAGGGGCCAAAAACATTCAGTACTTC. It codes for CASSYSNRGQEGAKNIQYF.

At least ten counts were recorded for this clonotype. J is TRBJ2-1 and V is TRBV4-2, with 8 bases lining up with TRBD2. The CDR3 contains 16 residues. Germline loops: CDR1 LGHNA, CDR2 YNFKEQ. Trimming removed 1 base from V and 6 bases from J; junction bases left unmatched: 8. The CDR3 DNA sequence: TGTGCCAGCAGCCAAGTGCCGGGGGGGCAATCCAATGAGCAGTTCTTC. Its translation is CASSQVPGGQSNEQFF.

This clonotype was recorded many times. The chain has TRBV29-1 and TRBJ1-5; D is perhaps TRBD1 (5 bases). The length of the CDR3 is 15 residues. Germline lookup yields CDR1 SQVTM and CDR2 ANQGSEA. V lost 3 bases to trimming and J lost 1 base, with 13 bases between them. This CDR3 reads CSVDAARVSNQPQHF. The CDR3 DNA reads as TGCAGCGTTGATGCGGCCAGGGTCAGCAATCAGCCCCAGCATTTT.

This clonotype was counted ten times or more. V usage is TRBV5-6 and J usage is TRBJ2-1; 7 positions match TRBD1. The CDR3 is 15 residues long. CDR1 is SGHDT and CDR2 is YYEEEE in the germline V gene. V gave up 4 bases and J gave up 3 bases; unmatched junction bases: 7. The CDR3: CASSIGTVLYNEQFF. The CDR3 region has the DNA TGTGCCAGCAGCATTGGGACAGTTCTCTACAATGAGCAGTTCTTC.